This entry concerns a single TCR beta chain. The record originates from a study of blood T cell repertoires in COVID-19. Profiling relied on immunoSEQ multiplex PCR, and the TCRdb table lists in-frame clones only, not all of them. Here the sample spans 220,000 or so clones, approximately 83% being singletons. This sequence was found in a woman aged 30 to 39 who had recovered from COVID-19. Sequencing was performed on peripheral blood.

The CDR3 region has the DNA TGTGCCAGTAGGTTTCTCGCTAGCGCGTCCTACGAGCAGTACTTC. This sequence encodes CASRFLASASYEQYF. The chain recombines TRBV19 with TRBJ2-7; weak D call: TRBD2 (6 bases). Per the germline V gene, CDR1 is LNHDA and CDR2 is SQIVND (reference sequence). V lost 6 bases and J 1 base, leaving 16 bases between the germline ends. The CDR3 runs 15 residues.